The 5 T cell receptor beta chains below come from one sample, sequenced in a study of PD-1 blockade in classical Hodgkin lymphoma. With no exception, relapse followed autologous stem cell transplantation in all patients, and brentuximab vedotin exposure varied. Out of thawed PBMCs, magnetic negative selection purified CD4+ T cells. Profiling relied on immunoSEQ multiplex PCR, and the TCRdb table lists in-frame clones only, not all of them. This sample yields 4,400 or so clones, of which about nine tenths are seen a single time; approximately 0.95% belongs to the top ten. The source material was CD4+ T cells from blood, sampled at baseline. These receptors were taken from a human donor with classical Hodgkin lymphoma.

The CDR3 here is CASEGGRGAEKLFF. The CDR3 nucleotides read TGTGCCAGTGAGGGGGGCAGGGGGGCCGAAAAACTGTTTTTT. The V and J genes are TRBV2 and TRBJ1-4; the match to TRBD1 covers 7 bases. J lost 8 bases, V lost 9 bases, and 12 bases had no gene match. The CDR3 extends over 14 amino acids. CDR1 and CDR2 from the germline V gene are SNHLY and FYNNEI. Drawing the rest from reference TRBV2 and TRBJ1-4, the complete variable domain is EPEVTQTPSHQVTQMGQEVILRCVPISNHLYFYWYRQILGQKVEFLVSFYNNEISEKSEIFDDQFSVERPDGSNFTLKIRSTKLEDSAMYFCASEGGRGAEKLFFGSGTQLSVL.

CDR3 residues: CASSTYTGKGNQPQHF. The CDR3 DNA is TGTGCCAGCAGCACCTACACAGGGAAAGGCAATCAGCCCCAGCATTTT. The chain couples TRBV7-9 to TRBJ1-5; weak D call: TRBD1 (6 bases). The CDR3 extends over 16 amino acids. Germline V gene data show CDR1 as SEHNR and CDR2 as FQNEAQ (reference sequence). V lost 5 bases, J lost 2 bases, and 16 bases lay in between.

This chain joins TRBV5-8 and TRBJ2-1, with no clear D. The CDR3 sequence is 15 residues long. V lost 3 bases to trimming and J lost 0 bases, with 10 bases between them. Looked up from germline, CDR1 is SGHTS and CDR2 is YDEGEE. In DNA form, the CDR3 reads TGTGCCAGCAGCTCAGACGGTAGCTCCTACAATGAGCAGTTCTTC. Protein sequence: CASSSDGSSYNEQFF.

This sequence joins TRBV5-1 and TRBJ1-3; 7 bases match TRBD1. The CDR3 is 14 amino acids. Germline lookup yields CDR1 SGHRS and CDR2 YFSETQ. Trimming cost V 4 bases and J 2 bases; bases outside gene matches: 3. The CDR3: CASSSTGAGNTIYF. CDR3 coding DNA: TGCGCCAGCAGCAGCACAGGGGCTGGAAACACCATATATTTT.

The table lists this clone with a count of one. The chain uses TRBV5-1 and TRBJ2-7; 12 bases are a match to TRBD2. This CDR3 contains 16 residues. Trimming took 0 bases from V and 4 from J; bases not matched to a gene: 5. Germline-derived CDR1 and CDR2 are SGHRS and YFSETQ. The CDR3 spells CASSLVPSGGDYEQYF. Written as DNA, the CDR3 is TGCGCCAGCAGCTTGGTGCCTAGCGGGGGGGATTACGAGCAGTACTTC.